A single T cell receptor (beta chain) is shown here with its context. Its binding antigen is unknown. The input lacks base qualities; no much larger clone sits a single base away. For this chain, trimming is 3 bases at the V end and 4 bases at the J end, and the number of junction bases without a gene match is 4. CDR1 and CDR2, per the germline V gene, are SGHVS and FNYEAQ. The CDR3 goes from the cysteine to the phenylalanine over 15 residues. CDR3 DNA is the only sequence kept; it has 45 bases, read in frame from the first base. This entry belongs to a study of blood T cell repertoires in COVID-19 (TCRdb year 2020). For the wider study: The collaborator samples originated in the United States, Italy and Spain and spanned the acute and convalescent phases of COVID-19. The prospective study material was composed of cDNA or gDNA derived from T cells, B-cell-depleted T cells, or PBMCs. Deeply sampled blood TCRbeta repertoires from subjects exposed to, actively infected with, or recovered from COVID-19 were included in the dataset. The repertoires were made available in a free public database intended to serve as a resource for research on the immune response to SARS-CoV-2. Samples came from the ongoing ImmuneRACE study (first 160 participants) plus 1,254 subjects from 6 global collaborators. The sample metadata nearly always contained a de-identified subject ID, COVID-19 status, age in years and sex. HLA class I and class II types, where available, came from metadata supplied by the sample provider rather than from assay-based typing.

Overall study results and their limits: Clinical and demographic metadata were provided uncurated, with the amount varying by source and participant.

The collaborating institutions used their own protocols to collect whole blood in K2EDTA tubes. For TCRbeta analysis, collaborator samples were shipped as frozen whole blood, as isolated PBMCs, or as DNA extracted from either sample type. TCRbeta CDR3 regions were amplified from genomic DNA using the immunoSEQ Assay, a bias-controlled multiplex PCR. Per the authors' processing: The number of nucleated cells in each sample was estimated from the amplification of reference gene primers within the assay. To quantify the absolute abundance of each unique TCRbeta CDR3 rearrangement, sequence reads were collapsed and filtered. For each sample, productive Simpson clonality was calculated as the square root of Simpson's diversity index over productive rearrangements. In TCRdb, the immuneACCESS table is reduced to in-frame sequences with V and J assigned. These tables do not hold every clone; where another copy was compared, an unresolved V gene accounts for under half, and the others remain unexplained. The D gene and trimming were derived from the DNA, and the V and J assignments and clone size from that table. The sample profile shows 200,000 to 250,000 clones; about 90% of them were found once. The ten largest clones take up 5.5% to 8% of the sample.

Sequencing was performed on peripheral blood. The receptor comes from a man aged 55 to 70 with acute or convalescent COVID-19. The chain is made from TRBV7-6 and TRBJ2-5, and TRBD1 aligns with 11 junction nucleotides. The DNA reads TGTGCCAGCAGCTTGGGACAGGGGGACGGAGAGACCCAGTACTTC. Its coded protein is CASSLGQGDGETQYF.